A single sample gave rise to the 21 T cell receptor beta chains below, sequenced in a study of cytomegalovirus exposure and HLA in healthy donors. PCR used 60 Vbeta primers and 13 Jbeta primers. Method: immunoSEQ multiplex PCR; TCRdb's copy keeps in-frame clones and lacks some. The sample contains roughly 130,000 clones, 80% of which appear only once. Specimen: PBMCs. These receptor sequences come from a middle-aged woman in good health and CMV-seronegative.

The rearrangement links TRBV27 to TRBJ1-5; D is ambiguous. The length of the CDR3 is 14 residues. Deletions cut 1 base from V and 1 base from J, with 5 bases between. The germline gives CDR1 MNHEY, CDR2 SMNVEV (reference sequence). The CDR3 region has the DNA TGTGCCAGCAGTTTATGGCCCAGCAATCAGCCCCAGCATTTT. Translated, it gives CASSLWPSNQPQHF.

DNA of the CDR3: TGTGCCAGCAGCCGAATAGCTACGGGACAGGGGAGCTACGAGCAGTACTTC. Protein sequence: CASSRIATGQGSYEQYF. The rearrangement links TRBV27 to TRBJ2-7, with 10 bases identical to TRBD1. Germline assignment: CDR1 MNHEY and CDR2 SMNVEV (reference sequence). The CDR3 has 17 amino acids. V lost 6 bases to trimming and J lost 3 bases; unmatched junction nucleotides: 14.

V and J are TRBV11-2 and TRBJ2-5; 7 bases align to TRBD1. This CDR3 is built from 15 residues. Germline CDR1 reads SGHAT; CDR2 reads FQNNGV. With 0 bases clipped from V and 4 bases from J, the junction kept 5 bases outside the gene matches. The CDR3 nucleotides are TGTGCCAGCAGCTTAGATTCGACAGGGACAGAGACCCAGTACTTC. It translates to CASSLDSTGTETQYF. Supplemented by reference TRBV11-2 and TRBJ2-5, the full variable domain reads EAGVAQSPRYKIIEKRQSVAFWCNPISGHATLYWYQQILGQGPKLLIQFQNNGVVDDSQLPKDRFSAERLKGVDSTLKIQPAKLEDSAVYLCASSLDSTGTETQYFGPGTRLLVL.

The chain couples TRBV28 to TRBJ1-1; 8 nucleotides line up with TRBD1. This CDR3 has 14 amino acids. The germline gives CDR1 MDHEN, CDR2 SYDVKM. Germline trimming cut 5 bases from V and 1 base from J; bases unmatched to any gene: 3. CDR3 nucleotides: TGTGCCAGCAGTCCCGGGACAGGGAACACTGAAGCTTTCTTT. It codes for CASSPGTGNTEAFF.

The genes are TRBV5-4 and TRBJ2-5, with 10 bases that match TRBD2. V trimming: 4 bases; J trimming: 7 bases; junction bases outside the gene matches: 25. The CDR3 is 20 residues long. Germline values: CDR1 SGHNT, CDR2 YYREEE (reference sequence). The CDR3 bases are TGTGCCAGCAGCCCGACCGCGTCAAGCGGGGGGGCCGGTAGGCTTGGGACCCAGTACTTC. Residues: CASSPTASSGGAGRLGTQYF.

This chain uses TRBV13 with TRBJ1-1; TRBD1 matches at 7 bases. With V trimmed by 4 bases and J by 6 bases, 2 bases remained unmatched. CDR1 and CDR2 from the germline V gene are PRHDT and FYEKMQ (reference sequence). The CDR3 length is 12 residues. The CDR3 loop reads CASSSGTAEAFF. The CDR3 DNA is TGTGCCAGCAGCTCAGGGACAGCTGAAGCTTTCTTT.

The rearrangement links TRBV13 to TRBJ2-7; a possible D gene is TRBD1 (5 bases). Germline values: CDR1 PRHDT, CDR2 FYEKMQ (reference sequence). V lost 3 bases and J 5 bases, leaving 11 bases between the germline ends. This CDR3 is 13 amino acids long. CDR3 DNA: TGTGCCAGCAGCTTGCCCGACAGCAACGAGCAGTACTTC. It translates to CASSLPDSNEQYF.

The chain recombines TRBV7-2 with TRBJ2-7; tentative D call: TRBD1 (5 bases). CDR3 length: 15 residues. Germline CDR1 reads SGHTA; CDR2 reads FQGNSA. Trimming removed 5 bases from V and 4 bases from J, with 18 bases in between. The CDR3 DNA follows: TGTGCCAGCAGCCCCCCCGGCCGTCCAGGGTACGAGCAGTACTTC. Translation: CASSPPGRPGYEQYF.

The V call is TRBV10-2, the J call TRBJ1-4, with D perhaps matching TRBD1 (6 bases). The germline gives CDR1 WSHSY, CDR2 SAAADI. The V end was cut by 2 bases, the J end by 5 bases, with 15 bases between. The CDR3 length is 16 residues. This CDR3 is CASSEEGGQFNEKLFF. As DNA, the CDR3 is TGCGCCAGCAGTGAGGAGGGGGGGCAGTTCAATGAAAAACTGTTTTTT.

The V call is TRBV28, the J call TRBJ1-6; 7 bases align to TRBD1. V trimming: 2 bases; J trimming: 5 bases; junction bases outside the gene matches: 0. Germline CDR1 reads MDHEN; CDR2 reads SYDVKM. The CDR3 has 14 residues. The CDR3 DNA reads TGTGCCAGCAGTTTAGACAGGGATAATTCACCCCTCCACTTT. This gives the protein CASSLDRDNSPLHF.

This clone was counted a few times. The chain combines TRBV4-1 with TRBJ1-1; D ambiguous. The germline V gene encodes CDR1 MGHRA and CDR2 YSYEKL. The CDR3 has 13 amino acids. The ends were cut back, 3 bases at V and 5 bases at J, with 10 bases in the middle. CDR3: CASSHHRVTEAFF. The CDR3 DNA follows: TGCGCCAGCAGCCACCACAGAGTTACTGAAGCTTTCTTT.

The chain uses TRBV11-3 and TRBJ1-1; D uncertain. V was shortened by 5 bases and J by 1 base, with 14 bases between the two germline ends. CDR1 is SGHNT and CDR2 is YENEEA in the germline V gene. The length of the CDR3 is 15 residues. CDR3 sequence reads: CASSRSGQTNTEAFF. The CDR3 nucleotides read TGTGCCAGCAGCCGTAGTGGGCAGACGAACACTGAAGCTTTCTTT.

This CDR3 is CASSIPPPGYNEQFF. The CDR3 DNA reads as TGTGCCAGTAGTATACCCCCCCCCGGCTACAATGAGCAGTTCTTC. The chain joins TRBV19 to TRBJ2-1; D not resolved. Germline-derived CDR1 and CDR2 are LNHDA and SQIVND (reference sequence). V shed 2 bases and J shed 3 bases, with 11 bases lying between them. CDR3 length: 15 residues.

The V call is TRBV9, the J call TRBJ2-5; tentatively, D is TRBD1 (5 bases). This CDR3 has 15 amino acids. V lost 3 bases, J lost 1 base, and 13 bases lay in between. Germline V gives CDR1 SGDLS, CDR2 YYNGEE. Written as DNA, the CDR3 is TGTGCCAGCAGCGAGGGTGGGGCGGTCCAAGAGACCCAGTACTTC. Translating it yields CASSEGGAVQETQYF.

This clone was picked up a small number of times. This chain joins TRBV7-6 and TRBJ1-1; a weak D match, TRBD1 (5 bases). V shed 1 base and J shed 2 bases, with 11 bases lying between them. Germline V gene sequence: CDR1 SGHVS, CDR2 FNYEAQ. CDR3 length: 15 residues. CDR3 protein: CASSLGSTVNTEAFF. CDR3 bases: TGTGCCAGCAGCTTAGGGTCGACAGTTAACACTGAAGCTTTCTTT.

This chain connects TRBV5-4 to TRBJ2-5; D may be TRBD1 (5 bases). CDR1 is SGHNT, CDR2 YYREEE, per germline (reference sequence). The CDR3 runs to 15 residues. Between the trimmed V and J ends, which lost 0 bases and 3 bases, there was a span of 12 bases. The CDR3 loop is CASSLGGGAEETQYF. DNA for the CDR3: TGTGCCAGCAGCTTGGGGGGTGGGGCGGAAGAGACCCAGTACTTC.

The chain is built from TRBV28 and TRBJ2-7; perhaps TRBD2 as D (6 bases). Germline V gene lookup returns CDR1 MDHEN and CDR2 SYDVKM. Between the trimmed V and J ends, which lost 5 bases and 3 bases, there was a span of 20 bases. The CDR3 consists of 16 residues. The CDR3 loop reads CASSLHGVGGYYEQYF. CDR3 nucleotide sequence: TGTGCCAGCAGTCTCCATGGAGTGGGGGGTTACTACGAGCAGTACTTC.

The chain is built from TRBV19 and TRBJ1-4, with 8 bases aligning to TRBD1. Germline V CDR1 and CDR2: LNHDA, SQIVND (reference sequence). The CDR3 length is 15 residues. The V gene end was trimmed by 7 bases and the J gene end by 5 bases; junction bases not matched to a gene: 9. The CDR3 region has the DNA TGTGCCAGTAACATCCGACAGGGGCGAAATGAAAAACTGTTTTTT. Translating it yields CASNIRQGRNEKLFF.

The sample holds a few counts of this clone. The chain has TRBV28 and TRBJ1-4, with unresolved D. Germline CDR1 reads MDHEN; CDR2 reads SYDVKM. Trimming removed 7 bases from V and 3 bases from J, with 12 bases in between. The CDR3 has 14 amino acids. CDR3 residues: CASTLGGANEKLFF. DNA of the CDR3: TGTGCCAGCACCCTAGGCGGGGCTAATGAAAAACTGTTTTTT.

This chain uses TRBV19 with TRBJ1-5, with D possibly TRBD1 on 5 matching bases. Deletions cut 1 base from V and 7 bases from J, with 11 bases between. The CDR3 has 14 residues. Germline V gene lookup returns CDR1 LNHDA and CDR2 SQIVND (reference sequence). CDR3 residues: CASSIVQGGQPQHF. Written as DNA, the CDR3 is TGTGCCAGTAGTATAGTTCAGGGAGGGCAGCCCCAGCATTTT. The full variable domain, with the rest looked up from reference TRBV19 and TRBJ1-5, is DGGITQSPKYLFRKEGQNVTLSCEQNLNHDAMYWYRQDPGQGLRLIYYSQIVNDFQKGDIAEGYSVSREKKESFPLTVTSAQKNPTAFYLCASSIVQGGQPQHFGDGTRLSIL.

The J gene is TRBJ2-5, the V gene TRBV29-1; D might be TRBD2 (6 bases). CDR1 and CDR2 (germline): SQVTM, ANQGSEA. CDR3 length equals 17 residues. The V end was cut by 3 bases, the J end by 4 bases, with 24 bases between. For the CDR3, the DNA is TGCAGCGTTGACCTACCTAGGGCGGGGCCCAACGGAGAGACCCAGTACTTC. Translation: CSVDLPRAGPNGETQYF.